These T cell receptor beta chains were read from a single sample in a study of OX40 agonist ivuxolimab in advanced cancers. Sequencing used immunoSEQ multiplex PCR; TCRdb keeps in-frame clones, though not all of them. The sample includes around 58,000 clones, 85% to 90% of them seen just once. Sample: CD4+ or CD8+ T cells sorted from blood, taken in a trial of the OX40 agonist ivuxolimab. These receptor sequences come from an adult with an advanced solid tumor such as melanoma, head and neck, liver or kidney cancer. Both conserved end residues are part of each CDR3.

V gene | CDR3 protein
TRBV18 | CASSRTGGSETQYF
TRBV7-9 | CASSPGLGGFNQPQHF
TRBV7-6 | CASSDLGGRGNTIYF
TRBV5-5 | CASSPNVGLSNQPQHF
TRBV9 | CASSVGSAAGRPGEQFF
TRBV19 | CASSPPGGNNEQFF
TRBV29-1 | CSVFGTGKNIQYF
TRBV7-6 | CASSARRGTEAFF
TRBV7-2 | CASSLAHRTGELFF
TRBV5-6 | CASSLESGRTYEQYF
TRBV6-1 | CASRPWTGSSYEQYF
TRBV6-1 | CASSEVTTPGWALGSGNTIYF
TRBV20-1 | CSTGDNDEQYF
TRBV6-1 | CASSEAWGQRSSGNTIYF
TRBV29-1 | CSVTGTVEAFF
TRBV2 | CASTYQRGAREKLFF
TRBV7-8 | CASSQAGGLSGELFF
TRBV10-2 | CASSELAGTNEQYF
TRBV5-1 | CASRRGESGYTF
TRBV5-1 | CASSSGGATNEKLFF
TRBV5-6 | CASGMEGGYYGYTF
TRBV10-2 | CASRTAGQQETQYF
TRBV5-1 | CASSLMGGSGSYNEQFF
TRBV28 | CASSSPGGGYEQYF
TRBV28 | CASSLISQGYTEAFF
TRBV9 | CASSVGTQSYGYTF
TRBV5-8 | CASSLSIPGNSPLHF
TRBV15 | CATSRLGQGAGETQYF
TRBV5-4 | CASSRQGASYEQYF
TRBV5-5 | CASSLAANQETQYF
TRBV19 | CAVQDSNQPQHF
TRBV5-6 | CASSFRGPSSYEQYF
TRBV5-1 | CASSLQRGTDTQYF
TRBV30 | CAWSAGHKNEKLFF
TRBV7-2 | CASSLTRRGELAKNIQYF
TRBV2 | CASRGGGTSHTEAFF
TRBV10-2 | CASSEASGVAGELFF
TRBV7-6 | CASSLVSGGARTDTQYF
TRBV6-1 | CASSEPGAGPTEAFF
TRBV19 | CASSMGQGASGELFF
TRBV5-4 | CASSSETGVGNEQFF
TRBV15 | CATSRDWGPNQPQHF
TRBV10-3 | CAISEEADYGYTF
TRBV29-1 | CSVGRGGSGRNEQFF
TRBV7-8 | CASSLEPRMTNYGYTF
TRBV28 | CASSGGGSTAPNYGYTF
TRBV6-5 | CASSPGTGSYEQYF
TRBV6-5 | CASWDGKYEQYF
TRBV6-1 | CASSPTPGQGYGYTF
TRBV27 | CASSSRDSRGYTF
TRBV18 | CASEGLAVGSYNEQFF
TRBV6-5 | CASKGPGGTTEAFF
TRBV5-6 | CASSLGGISDTQYF
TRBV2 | CASSESGLDYGYTF
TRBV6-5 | CASSPRGTGNTEAFF
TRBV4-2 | CASSQDPAGGLGTAKNIQYF
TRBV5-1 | CASSPQAFPQYF
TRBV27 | CASSLAQKNSPLHF
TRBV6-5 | CASSPGDRGNEQFF